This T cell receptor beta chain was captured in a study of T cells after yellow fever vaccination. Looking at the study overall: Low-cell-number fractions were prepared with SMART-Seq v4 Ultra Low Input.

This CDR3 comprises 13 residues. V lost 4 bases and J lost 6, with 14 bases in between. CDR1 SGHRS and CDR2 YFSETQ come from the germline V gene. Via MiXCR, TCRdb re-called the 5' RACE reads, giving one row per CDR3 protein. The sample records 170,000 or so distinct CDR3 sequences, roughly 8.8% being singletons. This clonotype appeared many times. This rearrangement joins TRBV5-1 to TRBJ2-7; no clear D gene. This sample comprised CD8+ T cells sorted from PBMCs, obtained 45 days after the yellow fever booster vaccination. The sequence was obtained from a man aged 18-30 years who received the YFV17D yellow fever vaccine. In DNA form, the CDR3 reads TGCGCCAGCAGCGCCTTCTTGGGAACCGAGCAGTACGTC. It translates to CASSAFLGTEQYV.